This paragraph covers one T cell receptor (beta chain) sequence. Its antigen has not been determined. Nothing much larger sits one base from this clone, and base qualities are not available. CD4+ T cells from unexposed donors were collected before the COVID-19 pandemic (2011-2018). After less than eleven days of culture, CD4+ T cells were isolated with the EasySep CD4+ T cell isolation kit. As cell number allowed, CD4+ T cells from unexposed donors were tested for reactivity to SARS-CoV-2 S and N and to four common cold coronavirus spike pools. PBMCs were cultured at about 1.9 million per well in IMDM supplemented with around 5% human AB serum and around 9.2 IU/ml IL-2. Half of the culture medium was replaced with fresh IL-2-containing medium on days 3 and 7. Triplicate replicate wells were generally used for each peptide culture condition. Leukapheresis product for the unexposed donors was purchased commercially. Ficoll-Paque PLUS gradient centrifugation was used to isolate PBMCs from either whole blood or leukapheresis product. PBMCs were either cryopreserved at -140°C or used fresh in the expansion assay. The QIAamp Micro DNA Kit was used to extract genomic DNA from the CD4+ T cells.

Relative to germline, V is missing 4 bases and J is missing 3 bases, with 19 bases of the junction outside any gene match. From a lookup of the germline V gene (reference sequence), CDR1 and CDR2 are LGHDT and YNNKEL. From its cysteine to its phenylalanine, the CDR3 spans 19 amino acids. This entry keeps only the CDR3 DNA: 57 bases, framed from base 1. The sample comes from a study of CD4 T cells in relation to SARS-CoV-2 and coronaviruses (dated by TCRdb to about 2021). With regard to the full study: In the ViraFEST assay, PBMCs were cultured with antigen for approximately ten days, after which TCR beta CDR3s were sequenced to identify antigen-specific clonal expansions. Shared crossreactive spike epitopes were mapped to their HLA restriction using patient-derived lymphoblastoid cell lines. The Adaptive Biotechnologies TCR-sequencing kit was used to sequence samples from a few pre-COVID donors and the naive versus memory experiments, whereas other data were Illumina-based. At the level of individual TCR clonotypes, the study evaluated whether memory CD4+ T cells crossreact between the spike proteins of SARS-CoV-2 and those of common cold coronaviruses. An HIV-1 Nef peptide pool or a culture without peptide was used as the negative reference condition. A different, Illumina-based TCR-beta assay was used to sequence expansion assays from other donors in the study. Study-level results and caveats: The study was constrained by small numbers of patients and of tested TCRs. Because no donor provided both pre-pandemic and post-infection samples, tracing the source of pre-existing responses was limited. Memory CD4+ clonotypes crossrecognizing SARS-CoV-2 and at least one common cold coronavirus spike were found in 60% to 70% of donors. Crossreactivity analysis centred on spike protein, so crossreactivity against other viral proteins was not assessed. Compared with monoreactive clones, crossreactive clones had significantly weaker SARS-CoV-2-driven expansion, a result consistent with antigenic imprinting.

Library construction relied on the immunoSEQ multiplex PCR assay. The authors' pipeline ran thus. During preprocessing, nonproductive sequences were removed, as were CDR3s that did not start with C, did not end with F or W, or were shorter than 7 amino acids. Antigen-specific clonotypes were called with the MANAFEST web app, based on expansion relative to reference and other culture wells. A clone counted as positive if significantly expanded in 2 of 3 replicate wells versus the reference culture at FDR below 0.05. For a clone to be considered positive, significant expansion relative to all other tandem wells and an odds ratio above 5 were also required. CDR3 homology was measured as pairwise Levenshtein distance, computed with the stringdist R package after trimming three terminal residues from each end. This is the immuneACCESS table as TCRdb keeps it, with only in-frame sequences that have V and J called. A part of the clones is gone; compared with another copy, unresolved V genes explain less than half, and the rest is unexplained. The DNA was the basis for D and trimming; V, J and clone size are from that table. The sample records some 30,000 clones, about 70% of which are singletons. Jointly, the top ten make up roughly 15% of the sample.

Sequencing input: CD4+ T cells from PBMCs, cultured in vitro. The rearrangement joined TRBV3-1 (or the pseudogene TRBV3-2) to TRBJ2-3; 7 bases in the junction line up with TRBD2. This receptor was taken from a human donor in good health. The CDR3: CASSRNHPLAVGGTDTQYF. Read as DNA, the sequence is TGTGCCAGCAGCCGAAATCACCCCCTAGCGGTTGGGGGGACAGATACGCAGTATTTT.